This TCR beta chain originates from a study of CD8 T cells in Susac syndrome. This clonotype was recorded a few times. Sequencing of TCR beta, carried out with a high-throughput approach, was applied to CD8+ and CD4+ T cells from the blood. The TEMRA cells underwent FACS enrichment, while the CD8+ and CD4+ T cells underwent negative isolation. An input of roughly 0.5 to 1 ug of RNA was subjected to reverse transcription using random hexamers. Amplification of TCR beta CDR3 by immunoSEQ multiplex PCR spanned 54 Vbeta and 13 Jbeta. TCRdb recomputed calls from the immunoSEQ multiplex PCR reads with MiXCR, one row per CDR3 protein. The data hold some 200,000 distinct CDR3 sequences, with less than 95% observed a single time. Germline V CDR1 and CDR2: MNHEY, SMNVEV (reference sequence). V lost 6 bases, J lost 1 base, and 8 bases lay in between. The CDR3 runs to 13 residues.

The origin of this receptor is a human donor in good health. This sequence joins TRBV27 and TRBJ2-3, with unresolved D. Sequences were obtained from CD4+ T cells from PBMCs. The DNA of the CDR3 is TGTGCCAGCAGCCCTACGGGCACAGATACGCAGTATTTT. Translated: CASSPTGTDTQYF.